The entry below gives a single T cell receptor beta chain sequence along with its context. Its target is not known. The data originate from a study of OX40 agonist ivuxolimab in advanced cancers. Whole-study context: Patients got intravenous ivuxolimab at 0.01 to 10 mg/kg every 2 weeks. Dose-escalation subjects each had hepatocellular carcinoma, melanoma, renal cell or head and neck cancer. Those enrolled were 70% to 85% male, with a mean age of about 60 years and ages from roughly 23 to 80.

The CDR3 spans 15 residues. The germline V and J ends were trimmed by 2 bases and 3 bases, with 13 bases remaining between them. Germline loops: CDR1 SGHDN, CDR2 FVKESK. Regarding the study as a whole: In CD8+ T cells, expanded clones were on average more numerous than in CD4+.

Clones were read by immunoSEQ multiplex PCR, and TCRdb kept only the in-frame ones, dropping some. The table has nearly 60,000 clones, around nine tenths seen once. Sample: CD4+ or CD8+ T cells sorted from blood, taken in a trial of the OX40 agonist ivuxolimab. The genes are TRBV14 and TRBJ1-1; perhaps TRBD1 as D (6 bases). The clonotype was recovered from an adult with an advanced solid tumor such as melanoma, head and neck, liver or kidney cancer. The CDR3 DNA is TGTGCCAGCAGCCAATATGCAGGGGCGGACACTGAAGCTTTCTTT. Its protein is CASSQYAGADTEAFF. Filled out from reference TRBV14 and TRBJ1-1, the complete variable domain reads EAGVTQFPSHSVIEKGQTVTLRCDPISGHDNLYWYRRVMGKEIKFLLHFVKESKQDESGMPNNRFLAERTGGTYSTLKVQPAELEDSGVYFCASSQYAGADTEAFFGQGTRLTVV.